This T cell receptor (beta chain) originates from a study of T cell repertoires in cytomegalovirus infection. Background on the study: CMV epitopes that were recently identified and HLA-C-restricted were used alongside well-studied HLA-B-restricted ones. CMV infection plus the matching HLA type was flagged by public TCR beta signatures.

Regarding the study as a whole: Dominating the ex vivo response were HLA-C-restricted CMV-specific TCR beta clonotypes.

TCRdb ran MiXCR on the reads and lists one entry per CDR3 protein. The sample carries some 800,000 distinct CDR3 sequences, 32% recorded once. Looked up from germline, CDR1 is MRHNA and CDR2 is SNTAGT. V was cut by 6 bases and J by 9 bases, with 9 bases left in between. The CDR3 has 12 amino acids. Concerning this clonotype: The antigen is undetermined.

The source of this sequence is a human donor in good health (CMV status not recorded). Some clones in this sample may be carry-over from other donors' samples. Source: cultured CD8+ T cells from PBMCs, taken from culture after CMV antigen stimulation. The rearrangement joins TRBV6-4 to TRBJ1-6; D is uncertain. This CDR3 is CASRDGISPLHF. The DNA for the CDR3 is TGTGCCAGCAGAGACGGAATTTCACCCCTCCACTTT.